The TCR beta chain under discussion was sequenced for a study of cytomegalovirus exposure and HLA in healthy donors. Study-wide background: A subsequent analysis stated that the 100 to 150 validation repertoires were run on the same platform as the roughly 620 first-cohort repertoires.

V gave up 2 bases and J gave up 7 bases, with 18 bases separating them. The CDR3 has 16 amino acids. Per germline, CDR1 LNHDA and CDR2 SQIVND (reference sequence). Profiled with immunoSEQ multiplex PCR; TCRdb holds only in-frame clones, not every one. The repertoire holds about 220,000 clones, with about 89% as singletons. This clonotype was obtained from a woman aged 18-35 years in good health and CMV-seronegative. Sequenced sample: PBMCs. The chain links TRBV19 to TRBJ1-5; tentative D call: TRBD1 (6 bases). CDR3 sequence (DNA): TGTGCCAGTAGTATACCGGGACAATTGGTGCGCCAGCCCCAGCATTTT. It encodes CASSIPGQLVRQPQHF. Looking up the rest from reference TRBV19 and TRBJ1-5 gives the full variable domain: DGGITQSPKYLFRKEGQNVTLSCEQNLNHDAMYWYRQDPGQGLRLIYYSQIVNDFQKGDIAEGYSVSREKKESFPLTVTSAQKNPTAFYLCASSIPGQLVRQPQHFGDGTRLSIL.